Below are 27 T cell receptor beta chains sequenced from a single sample in a study of blood T cell repertoires in COVID-19. Data came from immunoSEQ multiplex PCR; TCRdb stores just in-frame clones and leaves some out. The sample records about 360,000 clones, 65% to 85% being singletons. Source material: peripheral blood. Receptors originate from a man aged 25-45 years with active or convalescent COVID-19.

The genes are TRBV28 and TRBJ2-2, with D maybe TRBD1 (6 bases). This CDR3 spans 16 amino acids. Trimming shortened V by 5 bases and J by 5 bases, and 18 bases separated the two germline ends. In germline, CDR1 is MDHEN, CDR2 SYDVKM. CDR3 protein: CASSTTGYSGTGELFF. CDR3 in DNA: TGTGCCAGCAGTACTACAGGGTACTCGGGTACCGGGGAGCTGTTTTTT.

The J gene is TRBJ1-3, the V gene TRBV18; D is unresolved. Between the trimmed V and J ends, which lost 3 bases and 3 bases, there was a span of 12 bases. The germline CDR1 and CDR2 sequences are KGHSH and LQKENI. The CDR3 has 15 amino acids. As DNA, the CDR3 is TGTGCCAGCTCACCGGGGAGAAGAGGTGGAAACACCATATATTTT. The encoded protein is CASSPGRRGGNTIYF.

CDR3 sequence: CASSLQGGGEQYF. As DNA, the CDR3 is TGCGCCAGCAGCTTACAGGGGGGCGGCGAGCAGTACTTC. The V and J genes are TRBV5-1 and TRBJ2-7; 8 bases align to TRBD1. The CDR3 sequence is 13 residues long. The V gene's germline CDR1 is SGHRS and CDR2 YFSETQ. Trimming took 2 bases from V and 6 from J; bases not matched to a gene: 4.

This clone has only one observation. The J gene is TRBJ1-1, the V gene TRBV9, with D possibly being TRBD1 (6 bases). Looked up from germline, CDR1 is SGDLS and CDR2 is YYNGEE. Trimming took 4 bases from V and 4 from J, leaving 17 bases between them. This CDR3 has 15 residues. The CDR3 reads CASSPRGGASTEAFF. The CDR3, as DNA: TGTGCCAGCAGCCCGAGGGGGGGCGCATCCACTGAAGCTTTCTTT.

The chain joins TRBV4-1 to TRBJ1-2, with D unresolved. This CDR3 is built from 13 residues. The V gene's germline CDR1 is MGHRA and CDR2 YSYEKL. V lost 1 base to trimming and J lost 8 bases, with 11 bases between them. The CDR3 loop reads CASSQGGDGGYTF. As DNA, the CDR3 is TGCGCCAGCAGCCAAGGGGGAGACGGGGGCTACACCTTC.

This clone has a handful of counts. This sequence joins TRBV6-4 and TRBJ2-2, with 9 bases fitting TRBD1. The germline gives CDR1 MRHNA, CDR2 SNTAGT. The CDR3 is 14 amino acids. The V segment lost 6 bases and the J segment 7 bases; nucleotides outside the gene matches: 6. CDR3 sequence reads: CASRGTGRGGELFF. The CDR3 coding sequence is TGTGCCAGCAGAGGGACAGGGCGAGGCGGGGAGCTGTTTTTT.

This clone was counted once. V and J are TRBV5-1 and TRBJ2-1; TRBD2 is a possible D gene (5 bases). V lost 0 bases and J lost 6, with 13 bases in between. CDR3 length: 15 amino acids. In germline, CDR1 is SGHRS, CDR2 YFSETQ. DNA of the CDR3: TGCGCCAGCAGCTTGGAGTCACGAGGGCTCAATGAGCAGTTCTTC. This codes for CASSLESRGLNEQFF.

V gene TRBV9 combines with J gene TRBJ2-7; TRBD2 is a possible D gene (6 bases). The germline V gene has CDR1 SGDLS and CDR2 YYNGEE. The CDR3 loop spans 16 amino acids. Between the trimmed V and J ends, which lost 4 bases and 0 bases, there was a span of 17 bases. The CDR3 protein is CASSPSGRTLSYEQYF. As DNA, the CDR3 is TGTGCCAGCAGCCCTTCTGGGAGGACCCTCTCCTACGAGCAGTACTTC.

This chain links TRBV27 with TRBJ2-7; D possibly corresponds to TRBD2 (6 bases). The V gene lost 6 bases and the J gene lost 6 bases, with 15 bases spanning the gap. The germline V gene encodes CDR1 MNHEY and CDR2 SMNVEV (reference sequence). The CDR3 has 13 residues. CDR3 sequence: CASSPETRGEQYF. As DNA, the CDR3 is TGTGCCAGCAGCCCCGAGACTAGAGGCGAGCAGTACTTC.

The CDR3 DNA is TGTGCCAGCTCACCTCGACAGGGGGAGTCACCCCTCCACTTT. It encodes CASSPRQGESPLHF. The gene calls are TRBV18 and TRBJ1-6, with 9 nucleotides matching TRBD1. Germline CDR1 KGHSH, CDR2 LQKENI. V was pared by 3 bases and J by 10 bases, with 4 bases of the junction left unmatched. The CDR3 loop spans 14 amino acids.

The chain joins TRBV29-1 to TRBJ1-2; a possible D gene is TRBD1 (6 bases). Germline values: CDR1 SQVTM, CDR2 ANQGSEA. V lost 0 bases to trimming and J lost 4 bases, with 15 bases between them. The CDR3 covers 15 residues. The CDR3 loop is CSVEEAGRGVYGYTF. CDR3 bases: TGCAGCGTTGAAGAAGCGGGGAGGGGGGTCTATGGCTACACCTTC.

The chain links TRBV18 to TRBJ2-3; 7 bases are a match to TRBD1. V lost 0 bases and J lost 2; bases outside the gene matches: 2. The CDR3 runs to 15 residues. Germline V gene data show CDR1 as KGHSH and CDR2 as LQKENI. The CDR3 DNA reads as TGTGCCAGCTCACCACCGGGACAGTACACAGATACGCAGTATTTT. Its translation is CASSPPGQYTDTQYF.

The CDR3 bases are TGTGCCTGGATGAGGCCTGACGGATCCTACACCTTC. Its protein product is CAWMRPDGSYTF. J is TRBJ1-2 and V is TRBV30; no reliable D call. CDR3 size: 12 residues. V lost 4 bases, J lost 10 bases, and 16 bases lay in between. Germline CDR1 and CDR2: GTSNPN and SVGIG (reference sequence).

V is TRBV6-2 or TRBV6-3 and J is TRBJ1-2; D is perhaps TRBD1 (5 bases). V lost 5 bases and J lost 0, with 10 bases in between. CDR3 length: 14 residues. Germline V gene lookup returns CDR1 MNHEY and CDR2 SVGEGT. CDR3 residues: CASSTRTPNYGYTF. The CDR3 region has the DNA TGTGCCAGCAGTACCCGGACACCTAACTATGGCTACACCTTC.

V and J are TRBV6-1 and TRBJ1-2; D is perhaps TRBD1 (5 bases). Germline CDR1 MNHNS, CDR2 SASEGT. This CDR3 is 14 amino acids long. The V end lost 3 bases, the J end lost 1 base, and 9 bases lay between the germline ends. The CDR3 sequence: CASSDVRVNYGYTF. The CDR3, as DNA: TGTGCCAGCAGTGATGTCAGGGTTAACTATGGCTACACCTTC.

This clone was counted a single time. This chain connects TRBV5-4 to TRBJ1-2; tentative D call: TRBD1 (5 bases). The CDR3 is made up of 17 amino acids. V lost 3 bases, J lost 8 bases, and 26 bases lay in between. The V gene's germline CDR1 is SGHNT and CDR2 YYREEE (reference sequence). CDR3 residues: CASSSGGTVSLDAGYTF. For the CDR3, the DNA is TGTGCCAGCAGCTCAGGAGGGACTGTCTCCTTAGATGCGGGCTACACCTTC.

The J gene is TRBJ2-1, the V gene TRBV6-5; 10 bases align to TRBD2. Trimming cost V 2 bases and J 6 bases; bases outside gene matches: 1. CDR3 size: 14 residues. Germline CDR1 is MNHEY and CDR2 is SVGAGI. CDR3: CASSYLAGANEQFF. CDR3 DNA sequence: TGTGCCAGCAGTTACCTAGCGGGAGCCAATGAGCAGTTCTTC.

This clone has just one count. V and J are TRBV11-3 and TRBJ1-3, with TRBD1 identical over 9 bases. J lost 5 bases, V lost 4 bases, and 6 bases had no gene match. The CDR3 spans 15 residues. Germline-derived CDR1 and CDR2 are SGHNT and YENEEA. The CDR3 coding sequence is TGTGCCAGCAGCTCCGACAGGGGGGACCGAAACACCATATATTTT. Translating it yields CASSSDRGDRNTIYF.

The V call is TRBV24-1, the J call TRBJ1-2, with a tentative D call TRBD1 (5 bases). CDR1 is KGHDR and CDR2 is SFDVKD in the germline V gene. The CDR3 spans 15 residues. Trimming left V 3 bases short and J 0 bases short, with 10 bases between. The CDR3 is CATSDAGTANYGYTF. CDR3 bases: TGTGCCACCAGTGATGCCGGGACTGCTAACTATGGCTACACCTTC.

The chain combines TRBV11-3 with TRBJ2-7; 7 bases are a match to TRBD2. The germline V gene encodes CDR1 SGHNT and CDR2 YENEEA. The V gene end was trimmed by 5 bases and the J gene end by 7 bases; junction bases not matched to a gene: 11. The CDR3 length is 14 residues. The CDR3 DNA follows: TGTGCCAGCAGCCAAAGCGGGGCGGTTTCGGAGCAGTACTTC. This encodes CASSQSGAVSEQYF. Complete variable domain (other parts from reference TRBV11-3 and TRBJ2-7): EAGVVQSPRYKIIEKKQPVAFWCNPISGHNTLYWYLQNLGQGPELLIRYENEEAVDDSQLPKDRFSAERLKGVDSTLKIQPAELGDSAVYLCASSQSGAVSEQYFGPGTRLTVT.

The chain links TRBV7-6 to TRBJ2-3; 8 positions match TRBD2. Germline V gives CDR1 SGHVS, CDR2 FNYEAQ. V trimming: 1 base; J trimming: 7 bases; junction bases outside the gene matches: 10. This CDR3 is 16 amino acids long. CDR3 residues: CASSLESGGRRNTQYF. For the CDR3, the DNA is TGTGCCAGCAGCTTAGAGTCGGGCGGGAGGAGGAATACGCAGTATTTT.

The genes are TRBV6-5 and TRBJ2-7, with TRBD2 identical over 7 bases. The trim removed 6 bases at V and 5 bases at J, leaving 13 bases unmatched. CDR1 is MNHEY, CDR2 SVGAGI, per germline. The CDR3 sequence is 15 residues long. The CDR3 loop is CASRTSTGGIDEQYF. DNA of the CDR3: TGTGCCAGCAGGACCTCCACGGGGGGAATTGACGAGCAGTACTTC.

The rearrangement uses TRBV5-1 and TRBJ1-1, with no clear D. The V and J ends lost 0 bases and 7 bases respectively, with 16 bases between them. CDR1 and CDR2 (germline): SGHRS, YFSETQ. This CDR3 comprises 15 residues. The CDR3 nucleotides read TGCGCCAGCAGCTTGGTCCCTACACCGGAGGATGAAGCTTTCTTT. It is translated as CASSLVPTPEDEAFF.

This clone was picked up one time. CDR3 bases: TGCGCCAGCAGCAAGGGACAGGGGGCTGGGGAGCAGTACTTC. Amino acids: CASSKGQGAGEQYF. The rearrangement joins TRBV5-1 to TRBJ2-7; 12 bases are a match to TRBD1. The length of the CDR3 is 14 residues. The trim removed 4 bases at V and 7 bases at J, leaving 6 bases unmatched. Germline CDR1 is SGHRS and CDR2 is YFSETQ.

This clone has a single count. This chain uses TRBV13 with TRBJ2-1, with D tentatively TRBD1 (5 bases). V lost 1 base and J lost 2, with 12 bases in between. CDR1 is PRHDT, CDR2 FYEKMQ, per germline (reference sequence). The CDR3 is 16 residues long. The CDR3 nucleotides are TGTGCCAGCAGCTTAGAGGGGCAGGGCCCCTACAATGAGCAGTTCTTC. Protein product: CASSLEGQGPYNEQFF.

The J gene is TRBJ1-6, the V gene TRBV19; 7 positions agree with TRBD1. The ends lost 8 bases at V and 1 base at J; junction bases unmatched: 5. Germline V gene sequence: CDR1 LNHDA, CDR2 SQIVND (reference sequence). The CDR3 covers 15 residues. CDR3 coding DNA: TGTGCCAGTCCCACAGGGGCTTCCTATAATTCACCCCTCCACTTT. Its translation is CASPTGASYNSPLHF.

The rearrangement links TRBV7-2 to TRBJ1-1, with 10 bases lining up with TRBD1. V lost 2 bases to trimming and J lost 6 bases; unmatched junction nucleotides: 9. The germline V gene encodes CDR1 SGHTA and CDR2 FQGNSA. This CDR3 has 16 amino acids. The DNA of the CDR3 is TGTGCCAGCAGCTTATGGGGACAGGGGTATGGGGCTGAAGCTTTCTTT. Its translation is CASSLWGQGYGAEAFF.